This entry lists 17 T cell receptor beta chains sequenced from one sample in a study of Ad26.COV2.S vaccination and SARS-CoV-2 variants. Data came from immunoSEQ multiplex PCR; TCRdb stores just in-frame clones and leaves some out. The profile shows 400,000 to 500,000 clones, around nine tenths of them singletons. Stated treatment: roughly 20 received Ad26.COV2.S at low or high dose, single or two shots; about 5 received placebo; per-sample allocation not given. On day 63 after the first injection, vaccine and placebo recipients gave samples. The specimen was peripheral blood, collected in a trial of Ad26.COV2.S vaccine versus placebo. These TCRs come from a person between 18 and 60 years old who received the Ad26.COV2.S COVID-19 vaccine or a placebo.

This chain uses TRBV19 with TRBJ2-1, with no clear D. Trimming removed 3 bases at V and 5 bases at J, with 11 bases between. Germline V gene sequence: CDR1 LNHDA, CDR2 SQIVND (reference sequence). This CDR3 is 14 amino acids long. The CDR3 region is CASSMIYRHNEQFF. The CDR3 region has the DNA TGTGCCAGTAGTATGATTTACCGTCACAATGAGCAGTTCTTC.

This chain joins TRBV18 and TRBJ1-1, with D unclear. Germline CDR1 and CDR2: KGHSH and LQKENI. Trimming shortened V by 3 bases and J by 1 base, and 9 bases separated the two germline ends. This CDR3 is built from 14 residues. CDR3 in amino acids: CASSPGQQNTEAFF. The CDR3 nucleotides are TGTGCCAGCTCACCCGGGCAGCAGAACACTGAAGCTTTCTTT.

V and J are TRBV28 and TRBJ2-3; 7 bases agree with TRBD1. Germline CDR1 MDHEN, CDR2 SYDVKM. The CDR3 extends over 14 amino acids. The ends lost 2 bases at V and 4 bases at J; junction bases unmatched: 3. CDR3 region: CASSLVDRPDTQYF. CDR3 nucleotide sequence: TGTGCCAGCAGTTTAGTGGACAGGCCAGATACGCAGTATTTT.

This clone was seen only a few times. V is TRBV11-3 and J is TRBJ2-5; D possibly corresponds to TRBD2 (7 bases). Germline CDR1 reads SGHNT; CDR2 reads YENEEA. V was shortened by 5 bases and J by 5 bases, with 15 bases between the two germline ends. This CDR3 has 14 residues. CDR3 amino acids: CASSGDGGQETQYF. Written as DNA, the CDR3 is TGTGCCAGCAGCGGGGACGGGGGGCAGGAGACCCAGTACTTC. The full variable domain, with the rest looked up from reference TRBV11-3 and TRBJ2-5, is EAGVVQSPRYKIIEKKQPVAFWCNPISGHNTLYWYLQNLGQGPELLIRYENEEAVDDSQLPKDRFSAERLKGVDSTLKIQPAELGDSAVYLCASSGDGGQETQYFGPGTRLLVL.

As DNA, the CDR3 is TGTGCCAGCAGCAAAGAAGGAACAGGGGCGAGCACAGATACGCAGTATTTT. Protein sequence: CASSKEGTGASTDTQYF. The V call is TRBV21-1, the J call TRBJ2-3; TRBD1, the D gene given by the table, was not confirmed from the DNA. TRBV21-1 is labeled a pseudogene. The CDR3 is 17 residues long.

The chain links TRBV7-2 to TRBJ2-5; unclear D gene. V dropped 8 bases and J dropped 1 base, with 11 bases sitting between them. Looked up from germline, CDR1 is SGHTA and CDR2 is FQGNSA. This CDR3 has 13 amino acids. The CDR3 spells CASSFSTQETQYF. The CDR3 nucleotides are TGTGCCAGCTCCTTTTCTACCCAAGAGACCCAGTACTTC.

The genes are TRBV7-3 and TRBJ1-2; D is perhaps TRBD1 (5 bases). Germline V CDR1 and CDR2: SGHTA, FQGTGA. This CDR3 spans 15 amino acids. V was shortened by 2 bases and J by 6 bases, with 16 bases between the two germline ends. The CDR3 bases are TGTGCCAGCAGCTTAGTACCCCAGGGAAGGGATGGCTACACCTTC. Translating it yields CASSLVPQGRDGYTF.

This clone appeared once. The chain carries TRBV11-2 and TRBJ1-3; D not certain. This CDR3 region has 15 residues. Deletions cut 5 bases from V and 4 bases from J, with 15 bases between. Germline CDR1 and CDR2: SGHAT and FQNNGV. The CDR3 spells CASSPGINGGNTIYF. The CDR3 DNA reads TGTGCCAGCAGCCCCGGGATCAACGGGGGAAACACCATATATTTT.

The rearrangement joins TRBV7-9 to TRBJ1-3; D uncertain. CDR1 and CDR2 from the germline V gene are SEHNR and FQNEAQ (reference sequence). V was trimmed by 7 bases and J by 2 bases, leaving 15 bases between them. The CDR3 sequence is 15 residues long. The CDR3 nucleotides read TGTGCCAGCAACGGCATAAAGGCTCCTGGAAACACCATATATTTT. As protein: CASNGIKAPGNTIYF.

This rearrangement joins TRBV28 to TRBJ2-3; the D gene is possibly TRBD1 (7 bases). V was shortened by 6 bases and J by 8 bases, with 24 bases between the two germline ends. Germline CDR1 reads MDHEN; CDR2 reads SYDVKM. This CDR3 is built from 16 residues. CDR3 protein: CASRGGLRQGRGTQYF. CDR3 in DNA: TGTGCCAGCAGGGGGGGATTACGACAGGGCAGAGGTACGCAGTATTTT. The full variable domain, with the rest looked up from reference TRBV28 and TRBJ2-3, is DVKVTQSSRYLVKRTGEKVFLECVQDMDHENMFWYRQDPGLGLRLIYFSYDVKMKEKGDIPEGYSVSREKKERFSLILESASTNQTSMYLCASRGGLRQGRGTQYFGPGTRLTVL.

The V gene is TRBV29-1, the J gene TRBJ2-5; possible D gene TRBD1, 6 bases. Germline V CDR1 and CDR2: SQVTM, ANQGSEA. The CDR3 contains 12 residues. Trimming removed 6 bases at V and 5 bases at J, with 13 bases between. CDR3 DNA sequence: TGCAGCGTGGCCGGGACACGCGAGACCCAGTACTTC. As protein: CSVAGTRETQYF.

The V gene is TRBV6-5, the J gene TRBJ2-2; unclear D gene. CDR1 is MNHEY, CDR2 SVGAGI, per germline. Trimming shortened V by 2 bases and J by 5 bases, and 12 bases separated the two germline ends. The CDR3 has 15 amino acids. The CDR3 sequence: CASSYGQVATGELFF. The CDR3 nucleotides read TGTGCCAGCAGTTACGGGCAGGTCGCAACCGGGGAGCTGTTTTTT.

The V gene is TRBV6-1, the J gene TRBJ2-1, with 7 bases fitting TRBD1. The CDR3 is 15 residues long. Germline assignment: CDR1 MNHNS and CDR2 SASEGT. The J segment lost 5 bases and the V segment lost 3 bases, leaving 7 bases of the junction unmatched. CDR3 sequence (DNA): TGTGCCAGCAGTGATCTCGGCGGACAGGACAATGAGCAGTTCTTC. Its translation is CASSDLGGQDNEQFF.

CDR3 sequence reads: CASSWVPSGGYNEQFF. CDR3 sequence (DNA): TGTGCCAGCAGTTGGGTTCCTAGCGGGGGGTACAATGAGCAGTTCTTC. This chain links TRBV28 with TRBJ2-1, with 11 bases identical to TRBD2. The germline V gene encodes CDR1 MDHEN and CDR2 SYDVKM. V shed 4 bases and J 4 bases; nucleotides not matched to a gene: 6. This CDR3 region has 16 residues. Based on the CDR3 plus reference TRBV28 and TRBJ2-1, the full variable domain is DVKVTQSSRYLVKRTGEKVFLECVQDMDHENMFWYRQDPGLGLRLIYFSYDVKMKEKGDIPEGYSVSREKKERFSLILESASTNQTSMYLCASSWVPSGGYNEQFFGPGTRLTVL.

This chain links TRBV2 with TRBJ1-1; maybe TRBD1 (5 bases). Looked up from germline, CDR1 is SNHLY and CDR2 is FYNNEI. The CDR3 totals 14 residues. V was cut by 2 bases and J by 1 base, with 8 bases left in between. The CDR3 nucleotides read TGTGCCAGCAGTGAACAGGGCCCGAACACTGAAGCTTTCTTT. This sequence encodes CASSEQGPNTEAFF.

The CDR3 DNA reads TGTGCCTGGAGGATCACTAGAAACACTGAAGCTTTCTTT. Protein product: CAWRITRNTEAFF. The gene calls are TRBV30 and TRBJ1-1; D uncertain. The CDR3 spans 13 residues. Germline CDR1 GTSNPN, CDR2 SVGIG (reference sequence). V gave up 3 bases and J gave up 2 bases, with 10 bases separating them.

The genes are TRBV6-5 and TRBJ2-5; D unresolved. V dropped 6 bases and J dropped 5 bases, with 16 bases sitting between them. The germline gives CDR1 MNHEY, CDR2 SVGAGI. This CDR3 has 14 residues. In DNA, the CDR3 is TGTGCCAGCAGCCGACTCAGCACGCGGGAGACCCAGTACTTC. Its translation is CASSRLSTRETQYF.